This T cell receptor (beta chain) stems from a study of cytomegalovirus exposure and HLA in healthy donors. The PCR contained 60 Vbeta and 13 Jbeta primers. Sequencing used immunoSEQ multiplex PCR; TCRdb keeps in-frame clones, though not all of them. The data contain about 160,000 clones, more than 65% of them singletons. Specimen: PBMCs. This TCR derives from a woman aged 50 to 60 in good health and CMV-seronegative.

In nucleotides, the CDR3 is TGCGCCAGCAGCTTGGGGGCGTTGGAGACCCAGTACTTC. Protein product: CASSLGALETQYF. V is TRBV5-1 and J is TRBJ2-5; no firm D call. V was clipped by 0 bases and J by 5 bases, with 8 bases between them. The CDR3 loop spans 13 amino acids. From germline, CDR1 is SGHRS and CDR2 YFSETQ.